The rows below give T cell receptor beta chains drawn from one sample of a study of blood T cell repertoires in COVID-19. Repertoires were generated with immunoSEQ multiplex PCR, while TCRdb's copy carries only in-frame clones and drops some. Altogether approximately 450,000 clones are present, roughly nine tenths being singletons, with the ten largest covering 1.1%. Sequencing was performed on PBMCs or T cells enriched from blood (not recorded which). The receptor set was obtained from a man aged 30 to 39 who had recovered from COVID-19. The CDR3 runs from the conserved cysteine through the conserved F or W. Each record gives: CDR3 DNA, CDR3 protein, clone size, J gene, D gene, CDR3 length, V gene. D genes are given only for firm matches. Expanded clones get a size class; other rows say once, few or many, or leave the size out.

CDR3nt: TGTGCCTGGTCATTCCTCAGGGGTAGTGAAAAACTGTTTTTT
CDR3aa: CAWSFLRGSEKLFF
abundance: NA
j_gene: TRBJ1-4
d_gene: NA
len: 14
v_gene: TRBV30

CDR3nt: TGTGCCAGCAGCCCCGGGACAGGGGTGGAGACCCAGTACTTC
CDR3aa: CASSPGTGVETQYF
abundance: once
j_gene: TRBJ2-5
d_gene: TRBD1
len: 14
v_gene: TRBV7-9

CDR3nt: TGTGCCAGCTCACAACAAGACAGGGTCTTCGCGAACACCGGGGAGCTGTTTTTT
CDR3aa: CASSQQDRVFANTGELFF
abundance: NA
j_gene: TRBJ2-2
d_gene: TRBD1
len: 18
v_gene: TRBV18

CDR3nt: TGTGCCAGCAGCCAAGGTGGAGGAGCTAACTATGGCTACACCTTC
CDR3aa: CASSQGGGANYGYTF
abundance: NA
j_gene: TRBJ1-2
d_gene: NA
len: 15
v_gene: TRBV3-1/TRBV3-2

CDR3nt: TGCGCCAGCAGGACTAGACGCACCGGGGAGCTGTTTTTT
CDR3aa: CASRTRRTGELFF
abundance: NA
j_gene: TRBJ2-2
d_gene: NA
len: 13
v_gene: TRBV10-2

CDR3nt: TGTGCCAGCAGCCCTAAGGACAGGATCAGATTCGAAGAGACCCAGTACTTC
CDR3aa: CASSPKDRIRFEETQYF
abundance: few
j_gene: TRBJ2-5
d_gene: TRBD1
len: 17
v_gene: TRBV9

CDR3nt: TGTGCCAGCAGTTGGGGCGTCACAGATACGCAGTATTTT
CDR3aa: CASSWGVTDTQYF
abundance: NA
j_gene: TRBJ2-3
d_gene: NA
len: 13
v_gene: TRBV12-3/TRBV12-4

CDR3nt: TGTGCCAGCAGCTTCACTCCTTTGGGGGGGCCCCAGCATTTT
CDR3aa: CASSFTPLGGPQHF
abundance: NA
j_gene: TRBJ1-5
d_gene: NA
len: 14
v_gene: TRBV11-3

CDR3nt: TGTGCCTGGAGTGGGGACTTAGACTTTAATGAAAAACTGTTTTTT
CDR3aa: CAWSGDLDFNEKLFF
abundance: NA
j_gene: TRBJ1-4
d_gene: NA
len: 15
v_gene: TRBV30

CDR3nt: TGTGCCAGCAGCCGTGCGGGTCGCATCTACGAGCAGTACTTC
CDR3aa: CASSRAGRIYEQYF
abundance: NA
j_gene: TRBJ2-7
d_gene: NA
len: 14
v_gene: TRBV14

CDR3nt: TGTGCCAGCAGCCACAGGGGCGGGATTATCGATGAGCAGTTCTTC
CDR3aa: CASSHRGGIIDEQFF
abundance: NA
j_gene: TRBJ2-1
d_gene: NA
len: 15
v_gene: TRBV25-1

CDR3nt: TGTGCCAGCACCAAGGGGGAGACAGGGGAAAACTCTGGAAACACCATATATTTT
CDR3aa: CASTKGETGENSGNTIYF
abundance: NA
j_gene: TRBJ1-3
d_gene: NA
len: 18
v_gene: TRBV21-1

CDR3nt: TGTGCCAGCAGTATACCCGAACTAGCAGCCGAGCAGTTCTTC
CDR3aa: CASSIPELAAEQFF
abundance: NA
j_gene: TRBJ2-1
d_gene: NA
len: 14
v_gene: TRBV27

CDR3nt: TGTGCCAGCAGTCCGGGACAGGGGGCGCACAGTGGCTACACCTTC
CDR3aa: CASSPGQGAHSGYTF
abundance: NA
j_gene: TRBJ1-2
d_gene: TRBD1
len: 15
v_gene: TRBV28

CDR3nt: TGTGCCAGCAGACGGGGTAATGAAAAACTGTTTTTT
CDR3aa: CASRRGNEKLFF
abundance: NA
j_gene: TRBJ1-4
d_gene: NA
len: 12
v_gene: TRBV2

CDR3nt: TGCGCCAGCAGAACTCCTAGCTCCTACAATGAGCAGTTCTTC
CDR3aa: CASRTPSSYNEQFF
abundance: NA
j_gene: TRBJ2-1
d_gene: NA
len: 14
v_gene: TRBV10-2

CDR3nt: TGTGCCAGCTCACCACAGGCACTAGCGAACTACAATGAGCAGTTCTTC
CDR3aa: CASSPQALANYNEQFF
abundance: NA
j_gene: TRBJ2-1
d_gene: TRBD2
len: 16
v_gene: TRBV18

CDR3nt: TGCAGTGCTAGTACATACAGGGCACGTAGTTCACCCCTCCACTTT
CDR3aa: CSASTYRARSSPLHF
abundance: NA
j_gene: TRBJ1-6
d_gene: NA
len: 15
v_gene: TRBV20-1

CDR3nt: TGTGCCAGCAGCTTAGAGGACATGCAAGAGACCCAGTACTTC
CDR3aa: CASSLEDMQETQYF
abundance: NA
j_gene: TRBJ2-5
d_gene: NA
len: 14
v_gene: TRBV5-4

CDR3nt: TGTGCCAGCAGCTCGGGATTGACTAGCGGGACCCATGAGCAGTTCTTC
CDR3aa: CASSSGLTSGTHEQFF
abundance: NA
j_gene: TRBJ2-1
d_gene: TRBD2
len: 16
v_gene: TRBV5-5

CDR3nt: TGTGCCAGCCTCGGGACAGGGCCAAATAGCAATCAGCCCCAGCATTTT
CDR3aa: CASLGTGPNSNQPQHF
abundance: NA
j_gene: TRBJ1-5
d_gene: TRBD1
len: 16
v_gene: TRBV28

CDR3nt: TGTGCCAGCAGTTACAGAGGAGGGCCGGGGAATGAGCAGTTCTTC
CDR3aa: CASSYRGGPGNEQFF
abundance: NA
j_gene: TRBJ2-1
d_gene: NA
len: 15
v_gene: TRBV6-5

CDR3nt: TGTGCCAGCAGTGAAAGAGGAGGGGTAGTAGGAAAGCAGGGCACTGAAGCTTTCTTT
CDR3aa: CASSERGGVVGKQGTEAFF
abundance: NA
j_gene: TRBJ1-1
d_gene: NA
len: 19
v_gene: TRBV6-4

CDR3nt: TGTGCCAGCTCCTGGACAGAAGACTCCTATAATTCACCCCTCCACTTT
CDR3aa: CASSWTEDSYNSPLHF
abundance: NA
j_gene: TRBJ1-6
d_gene: NA
len: 16
v_gene: TRBV18

CDR3nt: TGTGCCACCAGTGATGAGACTAGCGGGATTCACAATGAGCAGTTCTTC
CDR3aa: CATSDETSGIHNEQFF
abundance: NA
j_gene: TRBJ2-1
d_gene: TRBD2
len: 16
v_gene: TRBV24-1

CDR3nt: TGTGCCAGCAGCGCCGTCGGACAGAACCAAGAGACCCAGTACTTC
CDR3aa: CASSAVGQNQETQYF
abundance: NA
j_gene: TRBJ2-5
d_gene: NA
len: 15
v_gene: TRBV9

CDR3nt: TGTGCCAGCAGTAGACAGGTCGAAAGCTATGGCTACACCTTC
CDR3aa: CASSRQVESYGYTF
abundance: NA
j_gene: TRBJ1-2
d_gene: NA
len: 14
v_gene: TRBV28

CDR3nt: TGTGCCAGCAGTTTAGGGGGGGAGTACCAGCCCCAGCATTTT
CDR3aa: CASSLGGEYQPQHF
abundance: NA
j_gene: TRBJ1-5
d_gene: NA
len: 14
v_gene: TRBV28